The entry that follows covers one T cell receptor (beta chain) sequence. This clone came up a few times. What this receptor recognizes is not known. Qualities for individual bases were not recorded, and no much larger clone is one base off. The data are from a study of cytomegalovirus exposure and HLA in healthy donors (dated by TCRdb to about 2017). Regarding the complete study: In an earlier analysis of under 600 of the donors, roughly 300 Gb of sequence data and some 120 million unique TCR beta sequences from 150 million to 200 million T cells were reported. A separate validation cohort of over 95 different subjects was used in addition to the roughly 700-subject first cohort. Using immunosequencing, the study profiled T cell repertoires from 666 subjects and related those repertoires to cytomegalovirus serostatus. Rather than drawing on any new phenotypic data, the later analysis identified candidate immune exposures from TCR beta sequences and the way those sequences occurred across donors. The study aimed to test whether cataloging public T cell receptors could reveal signatures of past pathogen exposure. On average, about 240,000 unique TCR beta nucleotide sequences were sequenced per donor among a few hundred genotyped donors of the cohort, with around 19% of those sequences being non-productive. Roughly 5 DR-DQ haplotypes were handled as single units for association and clustering, since linkage in the cohort was strong. To study patterns of TCR occurrence, a later analysis re-analyzed previously published TCR beta repertoires from more than 550 donors and added high-resolution HLA genotyping. Genome-wide SNP genotypes for about 55% of the roughly 670 donors were used in a later genetic analysis, which treated that subset as a discovery cohort. The study combined high-throughput TCR immunosequencing, statistical association of individual TCRs with disease status, and machine learning to predict cytomegalovirus infection status. All discovery cohort repertoires had been generated on a single sequencing platform. Typing coverage varied by locus: 629-630 donors for A, B, C, DRB1 and DQB1; around 560 for DQA1; about 570 for DPA1; 400 to 480 for DPB1. HLA typing covered class I and class II loci at four-digit resolution. Roughly 300 gigabases of sequencing data and 70 million to 100 million unique TCR sequences made up an early release that covered approximately 620 HLA-typed donors. Of the roughly 400 genotyped donors, 75% to 85% were placed in the genetic ancestry cluster associated with self-reported Caucasian donors. Alongside the repertoire data, information on donor age, sex, ethnicity and CMV serostatus was compiled. In an earlier analysis of 500 to 650 of the donors, high-throughput TCR beta sequencing was used to judge whether each TCR beta V gene segment behaved as functional or pseudogenic.

In total, more than 500 healthy bone marrow donors made up the cohort. Cohort members were all nominally healthy when sampled, although unrecorded immune exposures were likely present. The donor was CMV seronegative and was included in the group of several hundred seronegative cohort members. Each donor provided a peripheral blood sample, and peripheral blood mononuclear cells were used for TCR beta sequencing. The Qiagen DNeasy Blood Extraction Kit was used to extract genomic DNA from the blood cell samples. The CDR3 goes from the cysteine to the phenylalanine over 16 residues. Here the CDR3 DNA is all that survives: 48 bases in frame from base 1. Relative to germline, V is 1 base shorter and J is 1 base shorter, with 14 bases between their ends. Looking up the germline V gene yields CDR1 SGDLS and CDR2 YYNGEE. Libraries came from the immunoSEQ multiplex PCR assay. A mixture of 60 forward primers for TCR Vbeta segments and 13 reverse primers for TCR Jbeta segments was used in the multiplex PCR. The CDR3 region of rearranged TCR beta genes was amplified from genomic DNA with a multiplex PCR assay. The Illumina HiSeq System was used to sequence the amplified TCR beta libraries as 87-base-pair reads. In the original analysis: Across the 640 or so repertoires, a later analysis counted approximately 83 million unique TCR beta chains, roughly 11 million of which were shared by at least two donors. A nearest-neighbor algorithm error-corrected the raw reads and collapsed the reads into unique sequences, merging closely related sequences to remove PCR and sequencing errors. V, D and J gene segments were assigned by aligning CDR3 sequences to IMGT reference sequences. For a sequence to be retained, a match of at least six nucleotides was required to both a V gene segment and a J gene segment. A rearrangement counted as productive if the CDR3 had no stop codons and remained in frame with V and J, and every other rearrangement counted as non-productive. CDR3 was defined by IMGT convention, running from the second conserved V-encoded cysteine to the conserved J-encoded phenylalanine. In an earlier analysis of more than 550 of the donors, sequences lacking an unambiguous match to a single V gene segment were excluded. In an earlier analysis of about 590 of the donors, a V segment was called functional when productive rearrangements were above 56.7%, and segregating when the standard deviation between donors exceeded 5%. To diagnose cytomegalovirus status from the catalog of TCR beta chain sequences, a statistical classification framework was built. A later analysis assigned V and J genes by comparing TCR nucleotide sequences with IMGT/GENE-DB human TR gene sequences. Using the TCRdist pipeline, a later analysis assigned CDR3 sequences along with most-parsimonious VDJ recombination scenarios. In a later analysis, each TCR beta chain was defined by its CDR3 amino acid sequence together with its V-gene family, and reads without a unique V-gene family were excluded. In a later analysis, 500 to 700 highly shared, low-generation-probability nucleotide sequences were removed to address suspected cross-contamination and a sequencing artifact. For each public chain, a later analysis derived a clonal expansion index from normalized ranks of inferred template counts within each repertoire. In a later analysis, generation probabilities were computed using a VDJ recombination model fitted to out-of-frame rearrangements, and the results were checked against IGoR. In a later analysis, TCR-TCR, TCR-HLA and TCR-CMV co-occurrence was scored with hypergeometric tests, and a repertoire-size bias correction was applied to TCR pairs. In a later analysis, false discovery rates were estimated by permuting HLA or CMV assignments 20 times. In a later analysis, co-occurring TCRs were grouped using DBSCAN, and TCRdist sequence similarity was added for clustering within HLA-allele-positive subsets. Repertoires with fewer than 30,000 or more than 120,000 public chains were left out of co-occurrence clustering, as were a few repertoires with anomalous nucleotide sharing. As stored in TCRdb, this immuneACCESS dataset retains in-frame rearrangements with V and J assigned. A fraction of the clones does not appear; measured against another copy, unresolved V genes explain less than half of the discrepancy, and the remainder lacks a known reason. Clone size and the V and J calls come from that table; the DNA yielded D and trimming. Across this sample there are fewer than 250,000 clones, with over 75% seen only once. Clones ranked in the top ten supply 1.5% to 2% of the sample.

Overall study results and their limits: The sequencing pipeline was judged likely to have produced a cluster of highly shared sequence variants as a technical artifact. Roughly uniform sequencing depth across donors was assumed in presence/absence analyses, although this assumption may not hold. Three of the identified cytomegalovirus-associated TCR beta chains were confirmed in vitro to be specific for cytomegalovirus antigens. An association between a missense DCLRE1C variant and V-gene and J-gene trimming of TCR beta chains was found in a later genetic analysis and replicated in an independent cohort. Compared with the 666-donor mean, donors in an Asian-associated ancestry cluster had fewer N-insertions in productive TCRs, according to a later genetic analysis. In this cohort, only TCR beta chains were sequenced, and detectable features were limited by the absence of alpha or paired-chain data. In a later analysis, the rate of TCR association differed among HLA loci, with DRB1 alleles having the most associated TCRs and HLA-C alleles having the fewest. Strong co-occurrence of HLA alleles, especially DR and DQ, made assigning TCR associations to individual alleles difficult. Because HLA typing was unavailable for some donors at each locus, only the typed subset was used in association tests. The authors suggested that the approach could potentially be generalized to other disease states and immunological phenotypes. Some IMGT-functional V segments, including TRBV6-2 and TRBV6-3, could not be distinguished by the 87-base-pair reads and were therefore excluded. A total of about 180 TCR beta chains were listed by the study as associated with cytomegalovirus. The classifier was reported to diagnose cytomegalovirus status with high specificity and sensitivity in both the original and validation cohorts. In a later analysis, HLA-associated TCR beta chains were found to be more clonally expanded and to have lower generation probabilities than equally common non-associated chains. Specific HLA alleles were associated with 15,000 to 20,000 TCR beta sequences at a false discovery rate of 0.05 in a later analysis. A further reported finding was that TCR beta sequences accurately predicted the HLA-A and HLA-B alleles for most subjects in the first cohort. An earlier analysis of around 540 of the donors showed that most TCR beta V segments appeared in productive rearrangements either about 90% or about 30% of the time, which broadly matched IMGT annotations. Correlated functional status among segregating V segments might be attributable to linkage disequilibrium, but an unknown experimental factor could not be ruled out. According to a later analysis, most CMV-associated TCR beta chains appeared to be HLA-restricted, and the HLA associations seemed to be driven largely by CMV exposure. Because counts were too low, about 15 rarely observed V segments, including chromosome 9 orphons, were left out of the earlier analysis of 587 of the donors. Immune exposure information for the cohort was limited to CMV serostatus. According to a later analysis, parvovirus B19, influenza, CMV and Epstein-Barr virus appeared linked to several top co-occurrence clusters. Across donors, most TCR sequences were observed very rarely, whereas some public TCRs were present in many individuals.

The sample consisted of PBMCs. The source of this sequence is a man between 18 and 35 years old in good health and CMV-seronegative. The chain is encoded by TRBV9 joined to TRBJ2-5; perhaps TRBD2 is the D gene, with 5 bases matching. At the DNA level, the sequence is TGTGCCAGCAGCGTACCGAGCGGAGGCGCCCAAGAGACCCAGTACTTC. Its protein is CASSVPSGGAQETQYF. The CDR3 plus the reference TRBV9 and TRBJ2-5 genes for the other parts give the full variable domain: DSGVTQTPKHLITATGQRVTLRCSPRSGDLSVYWYQQSLDQGLQFLIQYYNGEERAKGNILERFSAQQFPDLHSELNLSSLELGDSALYFCASSVPSGGAQETQYFGPGTRLLVL.